The TCR beta chain described here comes from a study of shared clonotypes between healthy human individuals. In this sample, this clone turned up once. No antigen is known for it. The V gene lost 2 bases and the J gene lost 0 bases, with 10 bases spanning the gap. The CDR3 totals 15 residues. CDR1 SNHLY and CDR2 FYNNEI come from the germline V gene. TCRdb's table, derived via immunoSEQ multiplex PCR, lists solely in-frame clones and lacks some. The repertoire holds about 1.5 million clones, with 96% as singletons. Study conclusions and caveats: Collection of samples was limited to blood; tissue repertoires likely differ. Memory subsets had estimated richness that was generally smaller than that of naive subsets.

Only Caucasian adults living in Nashville, Tennessee made up the donor group. Sequences were obtained from naive CD4+ T cells sorted from blood. Subset here: CD45RA+ positively selected. This rearrangement joins TRBV2 to TRBJ2-5; D gene unclear. The clonotype originates from a young man in good health. In DNA, the CDR3 is TGTGCCAGCAGTGAAAGTAGCAGAAACCAAGAGACCCAGTACTTC. Translating it yields CASSESSRNQETQYF.